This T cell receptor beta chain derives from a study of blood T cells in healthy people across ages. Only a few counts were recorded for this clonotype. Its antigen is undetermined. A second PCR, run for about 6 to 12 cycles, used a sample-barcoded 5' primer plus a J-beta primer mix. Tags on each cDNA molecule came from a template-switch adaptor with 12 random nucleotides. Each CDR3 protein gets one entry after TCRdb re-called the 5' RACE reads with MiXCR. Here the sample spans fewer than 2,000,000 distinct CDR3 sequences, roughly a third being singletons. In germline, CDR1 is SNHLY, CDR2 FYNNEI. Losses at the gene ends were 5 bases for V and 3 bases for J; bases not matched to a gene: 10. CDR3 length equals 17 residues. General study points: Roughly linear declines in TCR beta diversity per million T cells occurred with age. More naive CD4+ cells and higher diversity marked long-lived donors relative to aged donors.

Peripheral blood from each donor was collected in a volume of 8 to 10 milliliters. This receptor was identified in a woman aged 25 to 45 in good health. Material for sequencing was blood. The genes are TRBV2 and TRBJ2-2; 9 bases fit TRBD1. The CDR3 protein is CASSPVRTGVDTGELFF. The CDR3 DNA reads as TGTGCCAGCAGTCCAGTCCGGACAGGGGTAGACACCGGGGAGCTGTTTTTT. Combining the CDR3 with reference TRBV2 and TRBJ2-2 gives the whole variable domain EPEVTQTPSHQVTQMGQEVILRCVPISNHLYFYWYRQILGQKVEFLVSFYNNEISEKSEIFDDQFSVERPDGSNFTLKIRSTKLEDSAMYFCASSPVRTGVDTGELFFGEGSRLTVL.